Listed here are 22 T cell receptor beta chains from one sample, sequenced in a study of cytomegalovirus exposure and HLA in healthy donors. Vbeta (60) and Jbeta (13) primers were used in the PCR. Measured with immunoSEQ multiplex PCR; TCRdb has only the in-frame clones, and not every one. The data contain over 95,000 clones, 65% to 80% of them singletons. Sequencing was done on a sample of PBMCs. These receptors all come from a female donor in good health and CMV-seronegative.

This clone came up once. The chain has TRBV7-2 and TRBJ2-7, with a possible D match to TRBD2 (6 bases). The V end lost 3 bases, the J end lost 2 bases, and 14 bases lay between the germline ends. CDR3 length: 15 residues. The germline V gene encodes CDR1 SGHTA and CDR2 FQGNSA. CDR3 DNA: TGTGCCAGCAGCTTCCTGGGACTTTCGGCCTACGAGCAGTACTTC. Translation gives CASSFLGLSAYEQYF.

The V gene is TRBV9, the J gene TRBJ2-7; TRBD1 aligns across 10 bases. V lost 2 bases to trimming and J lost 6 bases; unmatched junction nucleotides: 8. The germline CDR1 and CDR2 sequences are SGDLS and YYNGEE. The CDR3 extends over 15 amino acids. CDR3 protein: CASSVGDRGVREQYF. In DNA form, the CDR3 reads TGTGCCAGCAGCGTGGGGGACAGGGGAGTTCGCGAGCAGTACTTC.

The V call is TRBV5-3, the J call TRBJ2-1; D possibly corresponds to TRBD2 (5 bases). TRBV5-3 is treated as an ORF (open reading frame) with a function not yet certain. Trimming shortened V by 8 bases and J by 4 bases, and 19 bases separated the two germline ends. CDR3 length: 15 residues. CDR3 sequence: CASSQASGDYNEQFF. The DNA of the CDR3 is TGTGCCAGCAGCCAAGCCAGCGGAGATTACAATGAGCAGTTCTTC.

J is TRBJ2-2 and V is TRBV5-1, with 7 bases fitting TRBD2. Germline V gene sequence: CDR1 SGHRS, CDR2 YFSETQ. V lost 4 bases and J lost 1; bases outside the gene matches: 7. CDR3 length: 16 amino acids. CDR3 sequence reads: CASSLGVAGNTGELFF. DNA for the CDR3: TGCGCCAGCAGCCTGGGGGTAGCGGGGAACACCGGGGAGCTGTTTTTT.

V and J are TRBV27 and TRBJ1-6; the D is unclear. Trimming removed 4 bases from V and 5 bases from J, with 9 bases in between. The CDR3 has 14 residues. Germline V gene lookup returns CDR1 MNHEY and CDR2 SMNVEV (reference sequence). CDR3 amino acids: CASSWRANNSPLHF. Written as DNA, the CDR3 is TGTGCCAGCAGTTGGAGGGCCAATAATTCACCCCTCCACTTT.

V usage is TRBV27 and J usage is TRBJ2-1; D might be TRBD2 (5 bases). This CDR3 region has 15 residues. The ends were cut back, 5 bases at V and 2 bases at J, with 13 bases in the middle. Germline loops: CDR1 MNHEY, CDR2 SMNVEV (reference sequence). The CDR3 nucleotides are TGTGCCAGCAGTACCACTAGGTCCCCCTACAATGAGCAGTTCTTC. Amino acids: CASSTTRSPYNEQFF.

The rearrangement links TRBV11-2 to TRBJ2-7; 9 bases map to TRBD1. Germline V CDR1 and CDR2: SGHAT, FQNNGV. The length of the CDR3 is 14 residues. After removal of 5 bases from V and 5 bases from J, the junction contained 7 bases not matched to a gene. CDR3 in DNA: TGTGCCAGCAGCCCAGGACAGGGGCTCCACGAGCAGTACTTC. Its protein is CASSPGQGLHEQYF.

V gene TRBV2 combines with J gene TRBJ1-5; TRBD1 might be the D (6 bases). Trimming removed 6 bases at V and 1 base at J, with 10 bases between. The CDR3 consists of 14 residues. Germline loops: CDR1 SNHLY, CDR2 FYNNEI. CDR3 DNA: TGTGCCAGCAGCTCAGGGGTAAGCAATCAGCCCCAGCATTTT. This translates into CASSSGVSNQPQHF.

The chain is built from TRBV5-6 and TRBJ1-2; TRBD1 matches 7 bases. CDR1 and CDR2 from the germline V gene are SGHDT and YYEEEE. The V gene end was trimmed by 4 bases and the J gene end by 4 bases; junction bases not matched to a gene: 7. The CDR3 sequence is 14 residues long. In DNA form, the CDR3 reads TGTGCCAGCAGCCCGGGACAGAGCATCTATGGCTACACCTTC. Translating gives CASSPGQSIYGYTF.

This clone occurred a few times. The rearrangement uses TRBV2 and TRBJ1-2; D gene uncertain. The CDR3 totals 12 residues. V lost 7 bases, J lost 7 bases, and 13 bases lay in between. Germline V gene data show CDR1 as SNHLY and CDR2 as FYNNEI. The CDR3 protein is CASIPGRRGYTF. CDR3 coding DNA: TGTGCCAGCATTCCGGGGAGACGTGGCTACACCTTC.

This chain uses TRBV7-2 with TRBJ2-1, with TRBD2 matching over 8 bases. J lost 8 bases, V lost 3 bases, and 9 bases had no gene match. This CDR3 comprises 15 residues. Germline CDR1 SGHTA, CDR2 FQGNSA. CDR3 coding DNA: TGTGCCAGCAGCTTCCGGGGGGGGAGTAGGGATGAGCAGTTCTTC. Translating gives CASSFRGGSRDEQFF.

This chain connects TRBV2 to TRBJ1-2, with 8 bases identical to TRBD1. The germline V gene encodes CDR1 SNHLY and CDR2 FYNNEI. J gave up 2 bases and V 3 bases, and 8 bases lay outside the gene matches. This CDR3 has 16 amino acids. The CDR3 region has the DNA TGTGCCAGCAGTGATCGGCGGTCAGGGGGCAACTATGGCTACACCTTC. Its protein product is CASSDRRSGGNYGYTF.

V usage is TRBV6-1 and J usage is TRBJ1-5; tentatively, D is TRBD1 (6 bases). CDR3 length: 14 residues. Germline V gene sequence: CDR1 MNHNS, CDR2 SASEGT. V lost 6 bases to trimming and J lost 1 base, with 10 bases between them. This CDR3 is CASSGTMSNQPQHF. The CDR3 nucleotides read TGTGCCAGCAGCGGGACAATGAGCAATCAGCCCCAGCATTTT.

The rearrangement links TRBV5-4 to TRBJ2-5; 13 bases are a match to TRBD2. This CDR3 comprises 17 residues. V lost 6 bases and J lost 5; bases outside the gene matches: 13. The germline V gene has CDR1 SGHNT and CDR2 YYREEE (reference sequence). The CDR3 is CASMTSGGPTQGETQYF. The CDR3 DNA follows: TGTGCCAGCATGACTAGCGGGGGGCCTACTCAGGGGGAGACCCAGTACTTC. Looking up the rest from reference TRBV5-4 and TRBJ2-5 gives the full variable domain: ETGVTQSPTHLIKTRGQQVTLRCSSQSGHNTVSWYQQALGQGPQFIFQYYREEENGRGNFPPRFSGLQFPNYSSELNVNALELDDSALYLCASMTSGGPTQGETQYFGPGTRLLVL.

Written as DNA, the CDR3 is TGCGCCAGCAGTCAACGTAATCCGGGGGGGGCTTTCTTT. It specifies CASSQRNPGGAFF. The chain carries TRBV23-1 and TRBJ1-1; TRBD1 is a possible D gene (5 bases). TRBV23-1 belongs to the ORF category, with a function that is uncertain. This CDR3 comprises 13 residues. The V end was cut by 2 bases, the J end by 11 bases, with 15 bases between.

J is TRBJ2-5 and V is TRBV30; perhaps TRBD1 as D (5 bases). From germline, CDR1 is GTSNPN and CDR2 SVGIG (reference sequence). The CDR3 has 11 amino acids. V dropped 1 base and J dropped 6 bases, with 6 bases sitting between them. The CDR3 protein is CAWSEGKTQYF. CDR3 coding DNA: TGTGCCTGGAGTGAGGGGAAGACCCAGTACTTC.

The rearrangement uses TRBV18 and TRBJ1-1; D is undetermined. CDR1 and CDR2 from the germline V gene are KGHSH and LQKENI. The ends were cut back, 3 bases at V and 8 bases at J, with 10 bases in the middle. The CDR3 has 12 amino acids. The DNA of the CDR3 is TGTGCCAGCTCACCTCAACAGACCGAAGCTTTCTTT. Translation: CASSPQQTEAFF.

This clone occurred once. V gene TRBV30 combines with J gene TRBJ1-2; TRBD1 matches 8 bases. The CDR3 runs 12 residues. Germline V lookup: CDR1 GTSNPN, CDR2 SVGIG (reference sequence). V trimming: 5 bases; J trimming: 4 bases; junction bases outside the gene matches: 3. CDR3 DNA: TGTGCCTGGTTAGGACAGGGCTATGGCTACACCTTC. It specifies CAWLGQGYGYTF. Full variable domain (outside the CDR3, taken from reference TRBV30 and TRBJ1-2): SQTIHQWPATLVQPVGSPLSLECTVEGTSNPNLYWYRQAAGRGLQLLFYSVGIGQISSEVPQNLSASRPQDRQFILSSKKLLLSDSGFYLCAWLGQGYGYTFGSGTRLTVV.

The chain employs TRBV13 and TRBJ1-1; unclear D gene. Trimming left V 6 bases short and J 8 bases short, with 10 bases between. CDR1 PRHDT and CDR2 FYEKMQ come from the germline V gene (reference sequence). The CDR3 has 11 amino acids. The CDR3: CASSYRGEAFF. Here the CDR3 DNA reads TGTGCCAGCAGTTACCGGGGAGAAGCTTTCTTT.

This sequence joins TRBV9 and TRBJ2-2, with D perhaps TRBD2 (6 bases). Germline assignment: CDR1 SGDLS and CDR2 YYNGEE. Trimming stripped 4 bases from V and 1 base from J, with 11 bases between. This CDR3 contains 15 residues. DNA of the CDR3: TGTGCCAGCAGCCCCGCCGGGGGGAACACCGGGGAGCTGTTTTTT. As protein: CASSPAGGNTGELFF.

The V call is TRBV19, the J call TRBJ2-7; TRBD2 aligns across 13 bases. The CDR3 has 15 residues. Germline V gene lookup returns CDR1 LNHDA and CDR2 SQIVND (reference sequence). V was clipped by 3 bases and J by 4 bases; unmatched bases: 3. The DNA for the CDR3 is TGTGCCAGTAGTATGGGGACTAGCGGGGTGTACGAGCAGTACTTC. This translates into CASSMGTSGVYEQYF. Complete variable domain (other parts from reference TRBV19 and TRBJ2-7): DGGITQSPKYLFRKEGQNVTLSCEQNLNHDAMYWYRQDPGQGLRLIYYSQIVNDFQKGDIAEGYSVSREKKESFPLTVTSAQKNPTAFYLCASSMGTSGVYEQYFGPGTRLTVT.

The CDR3 protein is CASSPSGGAGETQYF. CDR3 coding DNA: TGTGCCAGCAGCCCTAGCGGGGGGGCGGGAGAGACCCAGTACTTC. The chain recombines TRBV7-2 with TRBJ2-5; 12 bases align to TRBD2. Looked up from germline, CDR1 is SGHTA and CDR2 is FQGNSA. The CDR3 spans 15 residues. J was trimmed by 4 bases and V by 5 bases; bases with no gene match: 5.